This TCR beta chain was sequenced during a study of identical twins. V lost 3 bases, J lost 1 base, and 15 bases lay in between. Per germline, CDR1 MDHEN and CDR2 SYDVKM. This CDR3 has 16 amino acids. One entry per CDR3 protein, called by TCRdb with MiXCR from the 5' RACE reads. The data show 450,000 or so distinct CDR3 sequences, roughly an eighth seen once. This clonotype was recorded a few times. These same data were also listed under a study on yellow fever vaccine responses in identical twins.

This chain links TRBV28 with TRBJ2-5; tentative D call: TRBD1 (7 bases). The sequence derives from a woman aged 18-29 years in good health. The sequenced material came from CD4+ T cells sorted from blood. CDR3 region: CASSLLTGRLQETQYF. In DNA, the CDR3 is TGTGCCAGCAGTTTGTTGACAGGGAGGCTCCAAGAGACCCAGTACTTC. Variable domain in full (rest from reference TRBV28 and TRBJ2-5): DVKVTQSSRYLVKRTGEKVFLECVQDMDHENMFWYRQDPGLGLRLIYFSYDVKMKEKGDIPEGYSVSREKKERFSLILESASTNQTSMYLCASSLLTGRLQETQYFGPGTRLLVL.